This T cell receptor (beta chain) was documented in a study of blood T cells in healthy people across ages. The CDR3 loop spans 15 amino acids. V lost 5 bases to trimming and J lost 3 bases; unmatched junction nucleotides: 5. Germline CDR1 is SGHTA and CDR2 is FQGNSA. Donors were healthy Caucasian individuals from Russia aged roughly 6 to 90. Each donor gave 9.5 to 10 milliliters of peripheral blood. Together with a sample-barcoded 5' primer, a J-beta primer mix was included in a second PCR lasting roughly 6 to 12 cycles. TCRdb processed the 5' RACE reads anew with MiXCR; each CDR3 protein has one entry. The table records some 1.4 million distinct CDR3 sequences, roughly 45% of them present only once.

The J gene is TRBJ2-1, the V gene TRBV7-2; TRBD2 matches at 9 bases. The clonotype was recovered from a woman aged 18-35 years in good health. The sequencing input was blood. The CDR3 DNA sequence: TGTGCCAGCAGCCGTAGCGGGGGACTCTACAATGAGCAGTTCTTC. As protein: CASSRSGGLYNEQFF.